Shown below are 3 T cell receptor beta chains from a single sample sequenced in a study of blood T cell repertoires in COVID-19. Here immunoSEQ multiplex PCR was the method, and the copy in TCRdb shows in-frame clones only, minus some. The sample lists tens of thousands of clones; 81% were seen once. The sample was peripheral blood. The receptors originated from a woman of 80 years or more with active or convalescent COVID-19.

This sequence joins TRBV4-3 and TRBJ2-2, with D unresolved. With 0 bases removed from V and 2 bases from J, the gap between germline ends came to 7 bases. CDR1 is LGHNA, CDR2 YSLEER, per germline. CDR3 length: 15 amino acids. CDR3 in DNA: TGCGCCAGCAGCCAAGAACACAGCAACACCGGGGAGCTGTTTTTT. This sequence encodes CASSQEHSNTGELFF.

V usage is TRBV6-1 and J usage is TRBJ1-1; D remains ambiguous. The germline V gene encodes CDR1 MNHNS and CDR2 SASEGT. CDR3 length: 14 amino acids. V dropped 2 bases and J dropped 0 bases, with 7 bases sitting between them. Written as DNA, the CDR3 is TGTGCCAGCAGTGAATTGAGCCTGAACACTGAAGCTTTCTTT. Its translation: CASSELSLNTEAFF.

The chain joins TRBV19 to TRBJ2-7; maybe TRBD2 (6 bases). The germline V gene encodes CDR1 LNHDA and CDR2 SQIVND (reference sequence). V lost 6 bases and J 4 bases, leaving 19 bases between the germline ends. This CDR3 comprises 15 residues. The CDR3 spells CASSNGGDVTYEQYF. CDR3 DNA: TGTGCCAGTAGCAATGGAGGGGACGTAACTTACGAGCAGTACTTC.